Listed below are T cell receptor beta chains from one sample, sequenced in a study of beta chain features in type 1 diabetes. Method: immunoSEQ multiplex PCR; TCRdb's copy keeps in-frame clones and lacks some. The table includes roughly 340,000 clones, around 13% detected once. The sequencing sample was made of naive CD4+ T cells from blood. These receptor sequences come from a woman younger than 30 with type 1 diabetes. CDR3s include the opening cysteine and the closing phenylalanine or tryptophan. D genes are given only for firm matches. Where a row states a size, it is once, few, many or the class of an expanded clone; other rows omit it.

TRBJ1-5 TRBD1 few TRBV5-4 TGTGCCAGCAGCCGGGACAGAAGCAATCAGCCCCAGCATTTT CASSRDRSNQPQHF
TRBJ2-7 TRBD2 . TRBV7-9 TGTGCCAGCAGCCCGGGACTACTGGGTCGGGAGCAGTACTTC CASSPGLLGREQYF
TRBJ2-7 TRBD1 few TRBV7-8 TGTGCCAGCAGCTTAGAATGGACAGGGAGCCACGAGCAGTACTTC CASSLEWTGSHEQYF
TRBJ2-3 . few TRBV5-4 TGTGCCAGCAGCCCCGGGACTTCCACAGATACGCAGTATTTT CASSPGTSTDTQYF
TRBJ2-7 TRBD1 . TRBV5-1 TGCGCCAGCAGCTTGGCCAACCAGGGGGCGGACGAGCAGTACTTC CASSLANQGADEQYF
TRBJ2-2 TRBD1 few TRBV5-6 TGTGCCAGCAGCTTGGGTGCAGGGGGCACCGGGGAGCTGTTTTTT CASSLGAGGTGELFF
TRBJ2-1 TRBD2 . TRBV9 TGTGCCAGCAGCGCAACTAGCGGACCTTACAATGAGCAGTTCTTC CASSATSGPYNEQFF
TRBJ2-1 TRBD2 . TRBV4-3 TGCGCCAGCAGCCAAGCCCTGACTAGCGGGGTCGATGAGCAGTTCTTC CASSQALTSGVDEQFF
TRBJ1-2 . . TRBV4-3 TGCGCCAGCAGCCAAGGGACTGGTCCCAACTATGGCTACACCTTC CASSQGTGPNYGYTF
TRBJ1-2 . . TRBV5-4 TGTGCCAGCAGCTTGGGGCTGATCTATGGCTACACCTTC CASSLGLIYGYTF
TRBJ2-5 . few TRBV4-3 TGCGCCAGCAGCCAACTACAGGGGAGGCGAGAGACCCAGTACTTC CASSQLQGRRETQYF
TRBJ2-7 . . TRBV4-1 TGCGCCAGCAGCCAAGCCAGGGGACGAACGAGCTCCTACGAGCAGTACTTC CASSQARGRTSSYEQYF
TRBJ2-7 . few TRBV5-6 TGTGCCAGCAGCGTTAACTCCTACGAGCAGTACTTC CASSVNSYEQYF
TRBJ2-7 . few TRBV7-2 TGTGCCAGCAGCCCGGACTTATCCGGGTACTACGAGCAGTACTTC CASSPDLSGYYEQYF
TRBJ2-3 TRBD1 . TRBV13 TGTGCCAGCATAAATAGGCAGGGGGCAAACACAGATACGCAGTATTTT CASINRQGANTDTQYF
TRBJ2-3 TRBD2 . TRBV11-3 TGTGCCAGCAGCTCCGGACTAGCGGGAGCTCGTACGCAGTATTTT CASSSGLAGARTQYF
TRBJ2-3 TRBD1 . TRBV9 TGTGCCAGCAGCGTAGGAGACAGGGGAACAGATACGCAGTATTTT CASSVGDRGTDTQYF
TRBJ2-5 TRBD1 . TRBV5-1 TGCGCCAGCAGCAAGGGACAGGGCGGGGGAGAGACCCAGTACTTC CASSKGQGGGETQYF
TRBJ2-7 TRBD2 few TRBV29-1 TGCAGCGCTCAGCGGGGGGACTCCTACGAGCAGTACTTC CSAQRGDSYEQYF
TRBJ1-1 . few TRBV30 TGTGCCTGGGACAGGCAAAACACTGAAGCTTTCTTT CAWDRQNTEAFF
TRBJ2-5 . few TRBV5-4 TGTGCCAGCAGCCCCGACAGGTACCAAGAGACCCAGTACTTC CASSPDRYQETQYF
TRBJ2-3 TRBD1 . TRBV29-1 TGCAGCGTTGGCCTCGGGCAGGGGGGCACAGATACGCAGTATTTT CSVGLGQGGTDTQYF
TRBJ2-7 TRBD1 few TRBV7-2 TGTGCCAGCAGATTCACCGGGACAGGGGGCGAGCAGTACTTC CASRFTGTGGEQYF
TRBJ2-5 . . TRBV9 TGTGCCAGCAGCGTAGCACCAACCCAAGAGGAGACCCAGTACTTC CASSVAPTQEETQYF
TRBJ1-1 . few TRBV7-9 TGTGCCAGCAGCGAGGGGAACACTGAAGCTTTCTTT CASSEGNTEAFF
TRBJ2-5 TRBD2 . TRBV7-2 TGTGCCAGCAGCCCCAAGGCGAAGACTAGCGGGGGGGCCCGTGAGACCCAGTACTTC CASSPKAKTSGGARETQYF
TRBJ1-3 . . TRBV6-5 TGTGCCAGCAGTGGAGGCTCTGGAAACACCATATATTTT CASSGGSGNTIYF
TRBJ2-5 . few TRBV25-1 TGTGCCAGCAGTGAATCCAAGTGGCCGAGGGAGACCCAGTACTTC CASSESKWPRETQYF
TRBJ2-7 TRBD2 . TRBV9 TGTGCCAGCAGCGTAACTAGCGGATACGAGCAGTACTTC CASSVTSGYEQYF
TRBJ2-7 TRBD2 . TRBV27 TGTGCCAGCAGTTTATTAGCGGGAGCGCCCTACGAGCAGTACTTC CASSLLAGAPYEQYF
TRBJ1-2 . . TRBV9 TGTGCCAGCAACTTTGGGGCAGGGGAACTTGGCTACACCTTC CASNFGAGELGYTF
TRBJ1-2 . . TRBV13 TGTGCCAGCAGCTTGAAGTCAGGATATGGCTACACCTTC CASSLKSGYGYTF
TRBJ2-3 TRBD2 few TRBV5-4 TGTGCCAGCAGCCGTTCGGGGGGGACCACAGATACGCAGTATTTT CASSRSGGTTDTQYF
TRBJ1-2 TRBD1 few TRBV29-1 TGCAGCGTTGACCTATGGACAGGAAAAAACTATGGCTACACCTTC CSVDLWTGKNYGYTF
TRBJ1-5 . . TRBV11-2 TGTGCCAGCAGTTCCGATCAGCCCCAGCATTTT CASSSDQPQHF
TRBJ2-2 TRBD1 . TRBV25-1 TGTGCCAGCAGTGAATACAGGGGGCCCACCGGGGAGCTGTTTTTT CASSEYRGPTGELFF
TRBJ1-1 TRBD1 . TRBV7-9 TGTGCCAGCAGCCTAGGACAGGGGGACACTGAAGCTTTCTTT CASSLGQGDTEAFF
TRBJ2-3 . . TRBV7-9 TGTGCCAGCAGCATTCAGGACACAGATACGCAGTATTTT CASSIQDTDTQYF
TRBJ2-3 TRBD2 . TRBV7-2 TGTGCCAGCAGCTTAGCGAGACTAGCGCACACAGATACGCAGTATTTT CASSLARLAHTDTQYF
TRBJ2-5 . . TRBV5-4 TGTGCCAGCAGCTCAAGTGGGGGGGCAGAGACCCAGTACTTC CASSSSGGAETQYF
TRBJ2-4 TRBD2 . TRBV13 TGTGCCAGCAGCAGAACTAGCGGAGTAGGGTACATTCAGTACTTC CASSRTSGVGYIQYF